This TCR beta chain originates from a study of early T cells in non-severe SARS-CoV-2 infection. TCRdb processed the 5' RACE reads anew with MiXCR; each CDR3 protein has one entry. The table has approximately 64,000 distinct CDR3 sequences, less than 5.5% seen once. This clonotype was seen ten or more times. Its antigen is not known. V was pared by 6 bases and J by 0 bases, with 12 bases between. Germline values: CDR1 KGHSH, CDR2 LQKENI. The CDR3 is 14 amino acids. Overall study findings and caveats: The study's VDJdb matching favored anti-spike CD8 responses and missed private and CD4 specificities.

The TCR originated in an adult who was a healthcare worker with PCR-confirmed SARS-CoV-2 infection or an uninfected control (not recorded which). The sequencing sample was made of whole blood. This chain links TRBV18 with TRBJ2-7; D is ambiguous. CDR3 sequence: CASSLNRNSYEQYF. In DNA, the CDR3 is TGTGCCAGCTCTTTGAACCGAAACTCCTACGAGCAGTACTTC.